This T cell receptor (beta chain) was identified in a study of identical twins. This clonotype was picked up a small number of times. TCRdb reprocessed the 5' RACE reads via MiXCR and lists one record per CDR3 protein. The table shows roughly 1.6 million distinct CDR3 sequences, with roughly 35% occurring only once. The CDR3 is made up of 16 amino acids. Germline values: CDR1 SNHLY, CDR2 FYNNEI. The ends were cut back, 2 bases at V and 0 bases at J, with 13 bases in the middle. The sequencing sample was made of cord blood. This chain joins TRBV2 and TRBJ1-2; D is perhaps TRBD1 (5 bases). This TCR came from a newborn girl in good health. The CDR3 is CASSERGGIANYGYTF. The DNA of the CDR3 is TGTGCCAGCAGTGAAAGGGGAGGGATAGCTAACTATGGCTACACCTTC. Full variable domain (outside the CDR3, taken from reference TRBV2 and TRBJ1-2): EPEVTQTPSHQVTQMGQEVILRCVPISNHLYFYWYRQILGQKVEFLVSFYNNEISEKSEIFDDQFSVERPDGSNFTLKIRSTKLEDSAMYFCASSERGGIANYGYTFGSGTRLTVV.